Presented here are 5 T cell receptor beta chains from one specimen sequenced in a study of a mutant IDH1 vaccine in newly diagnosed glioma. The assay was immunoSEQ multiplex PCR, and TCRdb's table has in-frame clones only and misses some. This table holds around 100,000 clones, roughly nine tenths found once. Time point noted: week 47, end of study. One vaccine dose held 300 ug of mutant IDH1 20-mer peptide and came with topical imiquimod. Antigen specificity for these receptors is unknown. The sequenced sample was PBMCs, obtained from a glioma patient whose treatment included an IDH1 peptide vaccine. The receptors here all came from a woman in her forties or fifties with glioma.

The chain has TRBV11-1 and TRBJ2-3; possible D gene TRBD2, 5 bases. Per germline, CDR1 SGHAT and CDR2 FQDESV (reference sequence). Trimming pared 6 bases from V and 2 bases from J, leaving 15 bases between. This CDR3 has 15 residues. CDR3 loop: CASSKAARITDTQYF. The DNA for the CDR3 is TGTGCCAGCAGTAAAGCGGCGCGGATCACAGATACGCAGTATTTT.

The rearrangement links TRBV9 to TRBJ2-7, with D perhaps TRBD1 or TRBD2 (5 bases each). V was clipped by 0 bases and J by 3 bases, with 16 bases between them. Per germline, CDR1 SGDLS and CDR2 YYNGEE. This CDR3 has 16 residues. The CDR3 loop reads CASSVGSWDGNYEQYF. The CDR3 bases are TGTGCCAGCAGCGTAGGAAGCTGGGACGGAAACTACGAGCAGTACTTC.

V and J are TRBV19 and TRBJ2-5, with D possibly being TRBD2 (6 bases). With the DNA end fitting TRBJ2-7 better, the J assignment may be wrong. Germline CDR1 reads LNHDA; CDR2 reads SQIVND (reference sequence). This CDR3 has 16 amino acids. The CDR3 spells CASSIDLFTTSAEQYF. In nucleotides, the CDR3 is TGTGCCAGTAGTATAGATCTATTTACGACTAGTGCCGAGCAGTACTTC.

This sequence joins TRBV18 and TRBJ2-5; a weak D match, TRBD2 (6 bases). The germline V gene encodes CDR1 KGHSH and CDR2 LQKENI. Trimming removed 2 bases from V and 3 bases from J, with 22 bases in between. The CDR3 spans 18 residues. The CDR3 sequence: CASSPASALRAPKETQYF. The CDR3 DNA follows: TGTGCCAGCTCACCAGCTAGCGCCCTAAGAGCCCCTAAAGAGACCCAGTACTTC. The whole variable domain, filled in from reference TRBV18 and TRBJ2-5, reads NAGVMQNPRHLVRRRGQEARLRCSPMKGHSHVYWYRQLPEEGLKFMVYLQKENIIDESGMPKERFSAEFPKEGPSILRIQQVVRGDSAAYFCASSPASALRAPKETQYFGPGTRLLVL.

The chain links TRBV6-5 to TRBJ1-6, with D perhaps matching TRBD1 (6 bases). The V end was cut by 6 bases, the J end by 3 bases, with 9 bases between. This CDR3 comprises 14 residues. Germline CDR1 is MNHEY and CDR2 is SVGAGI. CDR3 protein: CASRNRVYNSPLHF. The DNA of the CDR3 is TGTGCCAGCAGGAACAGGGTCTATAATTCACCCCTCCACTTT.